The 9 T cell receptor beta chains reported below all come from one sample, sequenced in a study of beta chain features in type 1 diabetes (dated by TCRdb to 2016 to 2019). Libraries were made using the immunoSEQ multiplex PCR assay. All of the isolated RNA was reverse transcribed with the High Capacity cDNA Reverse Transcription Kit, so expressed TCRB transcripts were sequenced. TCRdb re-hosts the immuneACCESS table, in-frame sequences only. Its copies lack some clones; in the studies checked, an unresolved V gene accounts for under half of them, and the cause for the rest is not known. Recorded for this sample are some 150,000 clones; about 10% of them occurred a single time. In total, the top ten clones hold 1.3% of the sample. The sample comprised naive CD4+ T cells from blood. The cell subset or site label here, explained by the study, means: true naive CD4+ T cells. The receptors were sampled from a man aged 18 to 29 in good health.

This clone was counted a few times. The rearrangement uses TRBV10-3 and TRBJ2-1; the D gene is possibly TRBD1 (6 bases). V lost 3 bases, J lost 1 base, and 13 bases lay in between. In germline, CDR1 is ENHRY, CDR2 SYGVKD. The CDR3 runs 16 residues. The chain's CDR3 is CAISDSTGKSYNEQFF. The CDR3 bases are TGTGCCATCAGTGATTCAACAGGGAAATCCTACAATGAGCAGTTCTTC.

This chain connects TRBV5-5 to TRBJ1-2; D is uncertain. Germline values: CDR1 SGHKS, CDR2 YYEKEE (reference sequence). This CDR3 has 14 amino acids. V shed 0 bases and J shed 4 bases, with 10 bases lying between them. The CDR3 reads CASSLAPGSYGYTF. The CDR3 DNA follows: TGTGCCAGCAGCTTGGCCCCGGGTTCCTATGGCTACACCTTC.

This chain connects TRBV6-6 to TRBJ2-5; D is perhaps TRBD1 (6 bases). The V end lost 6 bases, the J end lost 0 bases, and 17 bases lay between the germline ends. Germline V gene sequence: CDR1 MNHNY, CDR2 SVGAGI (reference sequence). The CDR3 is 16 residues long. The CDR3: CASSPSPYRDQETQYF. CDR3 DNA: TGTGCCAGCAGCCCTAGTCCTTACAGGGACCAAGAGACCCAGTACTTC.

This chain links TRBV19 with TRBJ1-6; the D is unclear. Trimming shortened V by 5 bases and J by 7 bases, and 12 bases separated the two germline ends. The CDR3 totals 14 residues. Looked up from germline, CDR1 is LNHDA and CDR2 is SQIVND (reference sequence). CDR3: CASSSWAGNSPLHF. The CDR3 nucleotides are TGTGCCAGTAGTTCTTGGGCGGGGAATTCACCCCTCCACTTT.

V and J are TRBV28 and TRBJ1-3; TRBD1 agrees at 7 bases. V was pared by 3 bases and J by 2 bases, with 1 base of the junction left unmatched. The CDR3 covers 14 residues. Germline CDR1 reads MDHEN; CDR2 reads SYDVKM. For the CDR3, the DNA is TGTGCCAGCAGTTTGGGACAGCCTGGAAACACCATATATTTT. Translated: CASSLGQPGNTIYF. The full variable domain, its missing parts supplied by reference TRBV28 and TRBJ1-3, is DVKVTQSSRYLVKRTGEKVFLECVQDMDHENMFWYRQDPGLGLRLIYFSYDVKMKEKGDIPEGYSVSREKKERFSLILESASTNQTSMYLCASSLGQPGNTIYFGEGSWLTVV.

The J gene is TRBJ1-1, the V gene TRBV11-2; the match to TRBD1 covers 7 bases. V lost 1 base, J lost 5 bases, and 7 bases stayed unmatched. The CDR3 spans 15 residues. Germline CDR1 SGHAT, CDR2 FQNNGV. CDR3 DNA: TGTGCCAGCAGCTTAGCACAGGGGTATGGAACTGAAGCTTTCTTT. Residues: CASSLAQGYGTEAFF.

The CDR3 protein is CASRQGNDGYTF. In nucleotides, the CDR3 is TGTGCCAGCAGGCAGGGGAACGATGGCTACACCTTC. The V call is TRBV7-9, the J call TRBJ1-2; the D gene is possibly TRBD1 (6 bases). The CDR3 contains 12 residues. The V end was cut by 6 bases, the J end by 6 bases, with 11 bases between. Germline V gene lookup returns CDR1 SEHNR and CDR2 FQNEAQ (reference sequence).

This clone was counted only a few times. This chain connects TRBV7-3 to TRBJ2-3; 10 nucleotides line up with TRBD2. V trimming: 0 bases; J trimming: 0 bases; junction bases outside the gene matches: 6. Germline V gene data show CDR1 as SGHTA and CDR2 as FQGTGA. The CDR3 has 18 amino acids. The CDR3 spells CASSLTGPGLASTDTQYF. CDR3 coding DNA: TGTGCCAGCAGCTTAACGGGTCCGGGACTAGCGAGCACAGATACGCAGTATTTT.

This clone occurred a few times. The genes are TRBV7-3 and TRBJ2-7; D may be TRBD1 (5 bases). V was clipped by 0 bases and J by 5 bases, with 14 bases between them. This CDR3 contains 15 residues. Germline CDR1 SGHTA, CDR2 FQGTGA. CDR3 nucleotide sequence: TGTGCCAGCAGCTTAACGGGGCAGTTGGGGAACGAGCAGTACTTC. It is translated as CASSLTGQLGNEQYF.